The source of this T cell receptor beta chain is a study of T cell responses to AZD1222 COVID-19 vaccine. Study-wide background: Researchers grouped second doses given at about 4 or about 12 weeks into one pool.

The CDR3 loop spans 14 amino acids. Trimming cost V 0 bases and J 4 bases; bases outside gene matches: 2. Germline CDR1 and CDR2: SGHDN and FVKESK. In the case of this clone: Its antigen is undetermined.

Data came from immunoSEQ multiplex PCR; TCRdb stores just in-frame clones and leaves some out. Among 95,000 to 100,000 clones listed, approximately 90% were seen once. General observations from the study: Clonal diversity may have been underestimated in mostly white British donors. Without day 14 samples, only post-peak T cell repertoires were studied.

The chain employs TRBV14 and TRBJ2-7; TRBD1 matches 8 bases. The TCR comes from an adult in good health. Sequenced here: peripheral blood, sampled on day 0 of AZD1222 vaccination. The CDR3 DNA reads as TGTGCCAGCAGCCAAGAGGACAGGGAATACGAGCAGTACTTC. It encodes CASSQEDREYEQYF.